This entry features one T cell receptor beta chain sequence. Its antigen remains unidentified. Per-nucleotide qualities are absent, and no much larger clonotype sits a single base away. The sample is drawn from a study of technical replicates of blood from a few donors (dated by TCRdb to about 2017). Spanning cysteine to phenylalanine, the CDR3 consists of 15 amino acids. Just CDR3 DNA is preserved here, 45 bases in frame from base 1. The junction shows trimming of 0 bases on V and 5 bases on J, plus 9 bases between the germline ends. According to the germline V gene, CDR1 reads SGDLS and CDR2 reads YYNGEE. The library was built by means of the immunoSEQ multiplex PCR assay. Here the immuneACCESS table is served through TCRdb, limited to in-frame sequences with V and J called. Missing clones are a known gap in these copies; in checked studies unresolved V genes cover under half, and the rest lacks a known reason. Across this sample there are under 20,000 clones, with about nine tenths seen only once. The ten largest clonotypes hold around 12% of the sample.

The receptor was isolated from a human donor in good health. Input material: PBMCs. This chain is built from TRBV9 and TRBJ2-6; TRBD1 is a possible D gene, resting on 5 matching bases. The DNA reads as follows: TGTGCCAGCAGCGTAGGACAGAGCCGGGCCAACGTCCTGACTTTC. The encoded protein is CASSVGQSRANVLTF.